Below are 32 T cell receptor beta chains sequenced from a single sample in a study of CD8+ T cells in alopecia areata. RNA, once extracted, was reverse transcribed into cDNA for use as the sequencing template. Sequenced by immunoSEQ multiplex PCR; TCRdb stores in-frame clones only, minus some. The sample has about 200,000 clones, 35% to 40% seen once. Specified treatment: oral pan-JAK inhibitor, 5-10 mg twice daily. The starting material was CD4+ T cells sorted from blood, obtained around week 34, from a patient treated with tofacitinib. Receptors originate from a human donor with alopecia areata.

The chain carries TRBV27 and TRBJ2-7; the D gene could be TRBD1 or TRBD2 (6 bases each). The V gene lost 2 bases and the J gene lost 6 bases, with 17 bases spanning the gap. Germline V gene data show CDR1 as MNHEY and CDR2 as SMNVEV (reference sequence). The CDR3 extends over 15 amino acids. The CDR3 is CASSLVRGTSIEQYF. As DNA, the CDR3 is TGTGCCAGCAGTTTAGTTCGGGGGACATCCATCGAGCAGTACTTC.

V and J are TRBV7-9 and TRBJ1-5, with a possible D match to TRBD1 (6 bases). Germline CDR1 reads SEHNR; CDR2 reads FQNEAQ (reference sequence). The V end lost 5 bases, the J end lost 1 base, and 6 bases lay between the germline ends. CDR3 length: 13 amino acids. CDR3 amino acids: CASSGQSNQPQHF. CDR3 nucleotide sequence: TGTGCCAGCAGCGGACAGAGCAATCAGCCCCAGCATTTT.

The chain's CDR3 is CASSVADTIFRYEQYF. CDR3 DNA sequence: TGTGCCAGCAGCGTAGCTGACACAATCTTCAGGTACGAGCAGTACTTC. The chain combines TRBV9 with TRBJ2-7; no definite D call. Trimming left V 0 bases short and J 4 bases short, with 17 bases between. In germline, CDR1 is SGDLS, CDR2 YYNGEE. The CDR3 has 16 amino acids.

J is TRBJ1-5 and V is TRBV30; TRBD1 matches 8 bases. V was clipped by 6 bases and J by 6 bases; unmatched bases: 10. Germline values: CDR1 GTSNPN, CDR2 SVGIG (reference sequence). The CDR3 has 14 residues. CDR3 in DNA: TGTGCCTGTACCACAGGGGGATGGAGTCAGCCCCAGCATTTT. Translation gives CACTTGGWSQPQHF. The whole variable domain, remainder taken from reference TRBV30 and TRBJ1-5, is SQTIHQWPATLVQPVGSPLSLECTVEGTSNPNLYWYRQAAGRGLQLLFYSVGIGQISSEVPQNLSASRPQDRQFILSSKKLLLSDSGFYLCACTTGGWSQPQHFGDGTRLSIL.

The genes are TRBV19 and TRBJ2-7, with 10 bases matching TRBD2. J lost 2 bases, V lost 6 bases, and 10 bases had no gene match. This CDR3 is 16 amino acids long. Germline loops: CDR1 LNHDA, CDR2 SQIVND (reference sequence). The CDR3 loop reads CASSPRTSGYTYEQYF. DNA of the CDR3: TGTGCCAGTAGCCCAAGGACTAGCGGTTACACCTACGAGCAGTACTTC.

The chain joins TRBV7-9 to TRBJ1-2, with unresolved D. Germline V gives CDR1 SEHNR, CDR2 FQNEAQ (reference sequence). Trimming cost V 1 base and J 2 bases, with 8 bases left between them. The CDR3 consists of 14 residues. The CDR3 sequence: CASSLDSGNYGYTF. The CDR3 DNA follows: TGTGCCAGCAGCTTAGACAGCGGCAACTATGGCTACACCTTC.

This clone came up a few times. This sequence joins TRBV7-2 and TRBJ2-7; TRBD2 matches 13 bases. The ends lost 6 bases at V and 5 bases at J; junction bases unmatched: 7. Germline V gives CDR1 SGHTA, CDR2 FQGNSA. This CDR3 contains 15 residues. The CDR3 region has the DNA TGTGCCAGCAGGCTCGGGACTAGCGGGATCGACGAGCAGTACTTC. It specifies CASRLGTSGIDEQYF.

This chain connects TRBV30 to TRBJ1-3; D gene uncertain. The CDR3 has 12 residues. Per germline, CDR1 GTSNPN and CDR2 SVGIG (reference sequence). Trimming left V 0 bases short and J 10 bases short, with 10 bases between. CDR3 nucleotide sequence: TGTGCCTGGAGTGTGGTCGGGGATACCATATATTTT. This gives the protein CAWSVVGDTIYF.

This sequence joins TRBV2 and TRBJ2-7; D might be TRBD1 (6 bases). The CDR3 covers 11 residues. V lost 5 bases and J 9 bases, leaving 11 bases between the germline ends. Germline-derived CDR1 and CDR2 are SNHLY and FYNNEI. CDR3 amino acids: CASSLQGVQYF. CDR3 in DNA: TGTGCCAGCAGTCTACAGGGAGTGCAGTACTTC.

V usage is TRBV30 and J usage is TRBJ1-1; weak D call: TRBD1 (6 bases). The germline gives CDR1 GTSNPN, CDR2 SVGIG (reference sequence). Trimming cost V 4 bases and J 3 bases, with 15 bases left between them. The CDR3 runs to 14 residues. CDR3 amino acids: CAWTPQGTYTEAFF. Here the CDR3 DNA reads TGTGCCTGGACCCCACAGGGCACTTACACTGAAGCTTTCTTT.

CDR3 amino acids: CSVGGSGSMHEQFF. The DNA for the CDR3 is TGCAGCGTTGGAGGAAGCGGGAGTATGCATGAGCAGTTCTTC. V is TRBV29-1 and J is TRBJ2-1, with TRBD2 matching 8 bases. V was clipped by 4 bases and J by 8 bases; unmatched bases: 10. The CDR3 loop spans 14 amino acids. Germline-derived CDR1 and CDR2 are SQVTM and ANQGSEA.

V is TRBV6-5 and J is TRBJ2-2; 7 bases match TRBD1. The germline gives CDR1 MNHEY, CDR2 SVGAGI. The CDR3 loop spans 15 amino acids. With 5 bases clipped from V and 3 bases from J, the junction kept 6 bases outside the gene matches. Here the CDR3 reads CASSATGTHTGELFF. The CDR3 DNA reads TGTGCCAGCAGTGCGACAGGGACGCACACCGGGGAGCTGTTTTTT.

This rearrangement joins TRBV30 to TRBJ1-4; perhaps TRBD1 as D (5 bases). V shed 0 bases and J shed 10 bases, with 15 bases lying between them. The CDR3 is 14 amino acids. Germline-derived CDR1 and CDR2 are GTSNPN and SVGIG (reference sequence). The CDR3 region has the DNA TGTGCCTGGAGTGTTGTGGGGGATACGGGAAAACTGTTTTTT. Protein: CAWSVVGDTGKLFF.

The CDR3: CASSSGVHSPLHF. CDR3 nucleotide sequence: TGCGCCAGCAGCTCGGGGGTCCATTCACCCCTCCACTTT. The gene calls are TRBV5-1 and TRBJ1-6; D may be TRBD1 (5 bases). Trimming pared 3 bases from V and 8 bases from J, leaving 9 bases between. Germline values: CDR1 SGHRS, CDR2 YFSETQ. The CDR3 spans 13 residues. The full variable domain, rest sourced from reference TRBV5-1 and TRBJ1-6, is KAGVTQTPRYLIKTRGQQVTLSCSPISGHRSVSWYQQTPGQGLQFLFEYFSETQRNKGNFPGRFSGRQFSNSRSEMNVSTLELGDSALYLCASSSGVHSPLHFGNGTRLTVT.

J is TRBJ2-3 and V is TRBV7-2, with D perhaps TRBD2 (5 bases). In germline, CDR1 is SGHTA, CDR2 FQGNSA. The CDR3 runs 15 residues. V was shortened by 7 bases and J by 0 bases, with 14 bases between the two germline ends. The CDR3 loop is CASTIAGESTDTQYF. The CDR3 DNA sequence: TGTGCCAGCACTATAGCCGGGGAAAGCACAGATACGCAGTATTTT.

This clone showed up just a few times. A much bigger clone sits one base away, suggesting this may be a read error. This rearrangement joins TRBV28 to TRBJ2-7; no definite D call. CDR1 MDHEN and CDR2 SYDVKM come from the germline V gene. Trimming left V 5 bases short and J 2 bases short, with 4 bases between. This CDR3 region has 11 residues. The CDR3 protein is CASSQPYEQYF. Written as DNA, the CDR3 is TGTGCCAGCAGTCAACCCTACGAGCAGTACTTC.

This clone was found a few times. V and J are TRBV15 and TRBJ2-3; D gene ambiguous. CDR3 length: 13 amino acids. In germline, CDR1 is LNHNV, CDR2 YYDKDF (reference sequence). The germline V and J ends were trimmed by 0 bases and 5 bases, with 6 bases remaining between them. Written as DNA, the CDR3 is TGTGCCACCAGCAGAGATCCAGGAGATACGCAGTATTTT. It yields the protein CATSRDPGDTQYF.

V and J are TRBV7-2 and TRBJ1-5; TRBD1 is a possible D gene (6 bases). Germline V gene lookup returns CDR1 SGHTA and CDR2 FQGNSA. The CDR3 is 14 residues long. V lost 4 bases and J 3 bases, leaving 10 bases between the germline ends. The CDR3 region has the DNA TGTGCCAGCAGCTCGGGACATTCCAATCAGCCCCAGCATTTT. Encoded protein: CASSSGHSNQPQHF.

The gene calls are TRBV30 and TRBJ1-1; D not certain. CDR1 GTSNPN and CDR2 SVGIG come from the germline V gene (reference sequence). Trimming removed 3 bases from V and 4 bases from J, with 12 bases in between. The CDR3 spans 13 residues. Here the CDR3 DNA reads TGTGCCTGGAGCTTCTCGGGTTCCACTGAAGCTTTCTTT. It codes for CAWSFSGSTEAFF.

This clone was counted only a few times. The chain couples TRBV10-3 to TRBJ2-7; the match to TRBD2 covers 14 bases. J lost 5 bases, V lost 4 bases, and 10 bases had no gene match. The CDR3 sequence is 17 residues long. CDR1 is ENHRY and CDR2 is SYGVKD in the germline V gene. The CDR3 DNA sequence: TGTGCCATCAGTGGAGACGGGACTAGCGGGGGCCTGAACGAGCAGTACTTC. Protein: CAISGDGTSGGLNEQYF.

The J gene is TRBJ2-1, the V gene TRBV14, with D possibly being TRBD2 (5 bases). Germline CDR1 and CDR2: SGHDN and FVKESK. The CDR3 is made up of 14 amino acids. V dropped 1 base and J dropped 9 bases, with 13 bases sitting between them. CDR3 DNA sequence: TGTGCCAGCAGCCAAGTGACGGTTGGAGGTGAGCAGTTCTTC. Translation: CASSQVTVGGEQFF. Combining the CDR3 with reference TRBV14 and TRBJ2-1 gives the whole variable domain EAGVTQFPSHSVIEKGQTVTLRCDPISGHDNLYWYRRVMGKEIKFLLHFVKESKQDESGMPNNRFLAERTGGTYSTLKVQPAELEDSGVYFCASSQVTVGGEQFFGPGTRLTVL.

This sequence joins TRBV11-2 and TRBJ2-7, with D possibly TRBD1 on 6 matching bases. CDR3 length equals 18 residues. Trimming left V 1 base short and J 6 bases short, with 25 bases between. Per the germline V gene, CDR1 is SGHAT and CDR2 is FQNNGV. CDR3 sequence: CASSLASQGTPWGREQYF. CDR3 nucleotide sequence: TGTGCCAGCAGCTTAGCTTCCCAGGGGACCCCTTGGGGTCGCGAGCAGTACTTC.

The chain combines TRBV30 with TRBJ1-4, with D hard to call. The germline V gene has CDR1 GTSNPN and CDR2 SVGIG (reference sequence). V lost 5 bases and J 8 bases, leaving 15 bases between the germline ends. This CDR3 has 13 residues. The chain's CDR3 is CAWGGSGREKLFF. The DNA for the CDR3 is TGTGCCTGGGGCGGGAGCGGTCGCGAAAAACTGTTTTTT.

The chain links TRBV11-2 to TRBJ2-5; TRBD2 matches 7 bases. The CDR3 totals 13 residues. Germline CDR1 is SGHAT and CDR2 is FQNNGV. V shed 5 bases, J shed 13 bases, and the junction held 13 bases outside the gene matches. This CDR3 is CASSLDRERGLYF. The CDR3 region has the DNA TGTGCCAGCAGCCTGGACCGGGAGCGGGGCTTGTACTTC.

V usage is TRBV7-8 and J usage is TRBJ2-7; weak D call: TRBD1 (6 bases). Germline values: CDR1 SGHVS, CDR2 FQNEAQ. The V gene lost 2 bases and the J gene lost 7 bases, with 15 bases spanning the gap. The CDR3 has 14 amino acids. CDR3 nucleotide sequence: TGTGCCAGCAGCTTATGGCGCAGGGGAAGAGAGCAGTACTTC. Residues: CASSLWRRGREQYF.

The V call is TRBV29-1, the J call TRBJ2-7; D remains unclear. CDR1 SQVTM and CDR2 ANQGSEA come from the germline V gene. Trimming took 7 bases from V and 2 from J, leaving 15 bases between them. The CDR3 covers 13 residues. CDR3 residues: CSAGGLGTYEQYF. CDR3 bases: TGCAGCGCCGGTGGTCTGGGCACCTACGAGCAGTACTTC.

The chain links TRBV2 to TRBJ2-1; D perhaps matches TRBD2 (5 bases). Trimming shortened V by 6 bases and J by 2 bases, and 11 bases separated the two germline ends. The CDR3 runs 14 residues. Germline V CDR1 and CDR2: SNHLY, FYNNEI. The CDR3 region is CASSPRGTYNEQFF. The CDR3 DNA follows: TGTGCCAGCAGCCCACGGGGAACCTACAATGAGCAGTTCTTC.

This clone was picked up many times. The chain carries TRBV2 and TRBJ2-5, with D possibly called TRBD1 or TRBD2 (5 bases each). Per the germline V gene, CDR1 is SNHLY and CDR2 is FYNNEI. This CDR3 contains 14 residues. The V end lost 7 bases, the J end lost 1 base, and 13 bases lay between the germline ends. The CDR3, as DNA: TGTGCCAGCATCCTGGGACCGCTCCAAGAGACCCAGTACTTC. It codes for CASILGPLQETQYF. Filled out from reference TRBV2 and TRBJ2-5, the complete variable domain reads EPEVTQTPSHQVTQMGQEVILRCVPISNHLYFYWYRQILGQKVEFLVSFYNNEISEKSEIFDDQFSVERPDGSNFTLKIRSTKLEDSAMYFCASILGPLQETQYFGPGTRLLVL.

About this clone: Other DNA sequences in this specimen translate into the identical CDR3. The rearrangement uses TRBV30 and TRBJ1-4; no clear D. CDR3 size: 12 residues. Trimming left V 4 bases short and J 4 bases short, with 7 bases between. Per germline, CDR1 GTSNPN and CDR2 SVGIG (reference sequence). CDR3 sequence (DNA): TGTGCCTGGAACGGGGATAATGAAAAACTGTTTTTT. This gives the protein CAWNGDNEKLFF.

This chain connects TRBV7-7 to TRBJ2-2; 7 bases align to TRBD1. This CDR3 has 16 residues. CDR1 is SSHAT, CDR2 FNYEAQ, per germline (reference sequence). With 2 bases clipped from V and 2 bases from J, the junction kept 5 bases outside the gene matches. CDR3 DNA sequence: TGTGCCAGCAGCTTACTCACAGGGGCAAACACCGGGGAGCTGTTTTTT. Protein product: CASSLLTGANTGELFF.

The chain carries TRBV13 and TRBJ2-7; 7 bases map to TRBD1. This CDR3 comprises 13 residues. Trimming removed 3 bases from V and 5 bases from J; junction bases left unmatched: 4. Per germline, CDR1 PRHDT and CDR2 FYEKMQ (reference sequence). CDR3 in amino acids: CASSFRQGHEQYF. CDR3 coding DNA: TGTGCCAGCAGCTTCCGACAGGGTCACGAGCAGTACTTC.

V gene TRBV7-2 combines with J gene TRBJ2-4; 12 bases agree with TRBD2. The length of the CDR3 is 17 residues. The germline gives CDR1 SGHTA, CDR2 FQGNSA. Trimming cost V 5 bases and J 0 bases; bases outside gene matches: 5. CDR3 sequence reads: CASSTPGLAGAKNIQYF. The CDR3 DNA reads as TGTGCCAGCAGCACCCCGGGACTAGCGGGAGCCAAAAACATTCAGTACTTC.